Each of the 14 T cell receptor beta chains below was sequenced from the same sample in a study of blood T cells in healthy people across ages. A second about 6 to 12 cycle PCR used barcoded and J-beta primers. MiXCR, applied by TCRdb to the 5' RACE reads, yields one record per CDR3 protein. The sample gives about 670,000 distinct CDR3 sequences, 40% to 45% of which show up once; around 32% is in the top ten. The source material was blood. The receptors were gathered from a man older than 75 in good health.

The V gene is TRBV7-8, the J gene TRBJ2-3; 8 bases align to TRBD2. CDR3 length: 15 residues. J gave up 1 base and V 8 bases, and 8 bases lay outside the gene matches. The V gene's germline CDR1 is SGHVS and CDR2 FQNEAQ. The DNA for the CDR3 is TGTGCCAGCCGAAACCCGGGGGGGGGCACAGATACGCAGTATTTT. It translates to CASRNPGGGTDTQYF.

The sample holds a few counts of this clonotype. This chain joins TRBV10-1 and TRBJ2-1, with 9 bases identical to TRBD2. J gave up 4 bases and V 3 bases, and 1 base lay outside the gene matches. Germline CDR1 and CDR2: WNHNN and SYGVQD (reference sequence). The CDR3 is 14 residues long. DNA for the CDR3: TGCGCCAGCAGTGATCTAGCGGGATACAATGAGCAGTTCTTC. This encodes CASSDLAGYNEQFF.

This clonotype was found once. Since a much larger clone is just one base distant, this may be a read error. The J gene is TRBJ2-1, the V gene TRBV6-2 or TRBV6-3, with 7 bases that match TRBD1. Per germline, CDR1 MNHEY and CDR2 SVGEGT. This CDR3 contains 14 residues. Trimming at V came to 0 bases and at J to 13 bases, leaving 9 bases not matched to a gene. The CDR3 sequence: CASSYSTGTETQFF. The DNA of the CDR3 is TGTGCCAGCAGTTACTCGACAGGGACGGAGACCCAGTTCTTC.

This clonotype has more than one count but fewer than ten. The chain joins TRBV5-1 to TRBJ2-1, with unresolved D. The CDR3 covers 16 residues. Trimming removed 1 base at V and 2 bases at J, with 13 bases between. Germline CDR1 reads SGHRS; CDR2 reads YFSETQ. CDR3 DNA: TGCGCCAGCAGCTTGCCGGGTACGGCCACCTACAATGAGCAGTTCTTC. Translation: CASSLPGTATYNEQFF. Using reference TRBV5-1 and TRBJ2-1 for the parts outside the CDR3, the full variable domain is KAGVTQTPRYLIKTRGQQVTLSCSPISGHRSVSWYQQTPGQGLQFLFEYFSETQRNKGNFPGRFSGRQFSNSRSEMNVSTLELGDSALYLCASSLPGTATYNEQFFGPGTRLTVL.

A few counts support this clonotype. The chain uses TRBV25-1 and TRBJ1-2; 7 bases fit TRBD1. The V and J ends lost 3 bases and 5 bases, in that order; junction bases with no gene match: 6. This CDR3 comprises 14 residues. From germline, CDR1 is MGHDK and CDR2 SYGVNS. The CDR3 loop is CASSEPGTAYGYTF. DNA of the CDR3: TGTGCCAGCAGTGAGCCGGGGACAGCTTATGGCTACACCTTC.

This clonotype came up many times. This sequence joins TRBV9 and TRBJ2-3, with 12 bases matching TRBD2. J gave up 10 bases and V 4 bases, and 7 bases lay outside the gene matches. The length of the CDR3 is 14 residues. Germline-derived CDR1 and CDR2 are SGDLS and YYNGEE. The CDR3 loop is CASSLRTSGASQYF. In DNA, the CDR3 is TGTGCCAGCAGCTTGCGGACTAGCGGGGCCTCGCAGTATTTT.

The chain employs TRBV2 and TRBJ2-3; TRBD1 matches 9 bases. Germline assignment: CDR1 SNHLY and CDR2 FYNNEI. The length of the CDR3 is 16 residues. V lost 7 bases, J lost 5 bases, and 13 bases stayed unmatched. This CDR3 is CASTDPHRGRRDTQYF. Here the CDR3 DNA reads TGTGCCAGCACCGATCCCCACAGGGGGCGCAGAGATACGCAGTATTTT.

This sequence joins TRBV7-2 and TRBJ2-3; TRBD2 matches 9 bases. Trimming removed 6 bases from V and 2 bases from J; junction bases left unmatched: 15. From germline, CDR1 is SGHTA and CDR2 FQGNSA. CDR3 length: 18 residues. The CDR3 spells CASRSSGASGAATDTQYF. The CDR3 nucleotides read TGTGCCAGCAGGTCTAGCGGGGCTAGCGGGGCCGCCACAGATACGCAGTATTTT.

The chain is built from TRBV3-1 and TRBJ1-5; D gene unclear. The CDR3 sequence is 13 residues long. Germline CDR1 is LGHDT and CDR2 is YNNKEL (reference sequence). V lost 3 bases to trimming and J lost 2 bases, with 5 bases between them. Written as DNA, the CDR3 is TGTGCCAGCAGCCAGTACGGCAATCAGCCCCAGCATTTT. This translates into CASSQYGNQPQHF.

J is TRBJ2-7 and V is TRBV7-2; 9 positions agree with TRBD2. Germline V gene sequence: CDR1 SGHTA, CDR2 FQGNSA. V lost 1 base, J lost 4 bases, and 8 bases stayed unmatched. CDR3 size: 16 residues. CDR3 sequence: CASSLVGGGASYEQYF. Written as DNA, the CDR3 is TGTGCCAGCAGCTTAGTCGGCGGGGGGGCCTCATACGAGCAGTACTTC.

This clonotype has a handful of counts. The V call is TRBV6-1, the J call TRBJ1-1; D is ambiguous. Germline CDR1 and CDR2: MNHNS and SASEGT. Trimming shortened V by 6 bases and J by 5 bases, and 16 bases separated the two germline ends. The CDR3 is 14 residues long. The CDR3 is CASSTERGRTEAFF. CDR3 coding DNA: TGTGCCAGCAGCACAGAACGGGGTCGTACTGAAGCTTTCTTT.

This clonotype was counted only a few times. In DNA form, the CDR3 reads TGCAGTGCTAGAGATCCGACAGGGGGCAGGTACAATGAGCAGTTCTTC. Amino acids: CSARDPTGGRYNEQFF. This chain connects TRBV20-1 to TRBJ2-1, with 10 bases lining up with TRBD1. CDR1 is DFQATT, CDR2 SNEGSKA, per germline (reference sequence). Trimming cost V 0 bases and J 4 bases; bases outside gene matches: 6. The CDR3 runs 16 residues.

J is TRBJ1-4 and V is TRBV5-1; D remains ambiguous. This CDR3 has 14 residues. Trimming shortened V by 4 bases and J by 3 bases, and 10 bases separated the two germline ends. Germline lookup yields CDR1 SGHRS and CDR2 YFSETQ. The DNA of the CDR3 is TGCGCCAGCAGCGCGGGATCACCTAATGAAAAACTGTTTTTT. Amino acid sequence: CASSAGSPNEKLFF. The variable domain in full, with the rest retrieved from reference TRBV5-1 and TRBJ1-4, is KAGVTQTPRYLIKTRGQQVTLSCSPISGHRSVSWYQQTPGQGLQFLFEYFSETQRNKGNFPGRFSGRQFSNSRSEMNVSTLELGDSALYLCASSAGSPNEKLFFGSGTQLSVL.

A few counts support this clonotype. The chain has TRBV27 and TRBJ2-7, with D possibly TRBD2 on 5 matching bases. With 6 bases removed from V and 6 bases from J, the gap between germline ends came to 15 bases. The germline V gene has CDR1 MNHEY and CDR2 SMNVEV (reference sequence). The CDR3 runs to 13 residues. CDR3 DNA sequence: TGTGCCAGCAGGCCCCCGGGGATAGTCGAGCAGTACTTC. This translates into CASRPPGIVEQYF.